A single T cell receptor (beta chain) is shown here with its context. Germline trimming cut 4 bases from V and 5 bases from J; bases unmatched to any gene: 5. This CDR3 comprises 15 residues. CDR1 is LGHDT and CDR2 is YNNKEL in the germline V gene (reference sequence). Authors' data handling: Nucleated cell number was recorded as an estimate derived from reference gene primer amplification. Assay: immunoSEQ multiplex PCR; the TCRdb copy retains only in-frame clones and omits some. V and J calls plus clone size are reproduced from that table; the DNA served to infer D and trimming. The data show roughly 120,000 clones, about 89% seen once. The sample originates from a study of blood T cell repertoires in COVID-19.

The J gene is TRBJ2-1, the V gene TRBV3-1 (or the pseudogene TRBV3-2), with TRBD2 matching over 10 bases. The TCR was taken from a man in his forties with acute or convalescent COVID-19. The sample consisted of peripheral blood. Written as DNA, the CDR3 is TGTGCCAGCAGCCGTCTAGCGGGGGCCGACAATGAGCAGTTCTTC. It translates to CASSRLAGADNEQFF.